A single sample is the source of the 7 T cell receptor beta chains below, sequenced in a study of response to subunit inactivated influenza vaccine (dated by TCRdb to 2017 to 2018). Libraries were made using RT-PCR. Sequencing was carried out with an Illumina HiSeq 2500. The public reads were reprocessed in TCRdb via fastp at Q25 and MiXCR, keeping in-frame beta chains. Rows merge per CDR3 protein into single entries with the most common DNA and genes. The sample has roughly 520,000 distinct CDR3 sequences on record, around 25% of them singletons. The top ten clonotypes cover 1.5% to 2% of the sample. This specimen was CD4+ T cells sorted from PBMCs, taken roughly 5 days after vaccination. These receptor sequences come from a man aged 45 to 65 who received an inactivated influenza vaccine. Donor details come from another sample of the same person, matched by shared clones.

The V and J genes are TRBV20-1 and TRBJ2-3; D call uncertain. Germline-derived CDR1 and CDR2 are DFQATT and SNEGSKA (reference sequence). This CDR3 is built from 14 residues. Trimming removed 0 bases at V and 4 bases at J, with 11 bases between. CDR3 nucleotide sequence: TGCAGTGCTAGAGAGTTGGGTGGCGCAGATACGCAGTATTTT. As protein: CSARELGGADTQYF.

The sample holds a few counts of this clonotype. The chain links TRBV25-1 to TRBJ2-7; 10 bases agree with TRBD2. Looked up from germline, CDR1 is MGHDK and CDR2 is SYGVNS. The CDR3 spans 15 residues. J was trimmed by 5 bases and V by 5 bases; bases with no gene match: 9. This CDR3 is CASSTPGLATNEQYF. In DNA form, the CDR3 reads TGTGCCAGCAGTACTCCGGGACTAGCGACAAACGAGCAGTACTTC.

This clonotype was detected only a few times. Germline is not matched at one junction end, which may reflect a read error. CDR3 loop: CASSLAGTATYEQYF. CDR3 nucleotide sequence: TGTGCCAGCAGCCTCGCCGGGACGGCTACCTACGAGCAGTACTTC. This chain links TRBV5-1 with TRBJ2-7, with D possibly being TRBD1 or TRBD2 (5 bases each). CDR1 is SGHRS, CDR2 YFSETQ, per germline. The CDR3 extends over 15 amino acids.

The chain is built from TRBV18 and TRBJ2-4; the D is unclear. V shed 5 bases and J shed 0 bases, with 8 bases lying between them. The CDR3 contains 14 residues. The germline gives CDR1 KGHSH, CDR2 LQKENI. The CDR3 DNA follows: TGTGCCAGCTCAAATGACAAAGCCAAAAACATTCAGTACTTC. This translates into CASSNDKAKNIQYF.

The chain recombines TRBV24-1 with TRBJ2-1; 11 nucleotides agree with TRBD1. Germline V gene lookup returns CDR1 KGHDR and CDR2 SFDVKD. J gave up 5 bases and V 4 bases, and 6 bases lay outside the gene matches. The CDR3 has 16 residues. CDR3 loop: CATSETGQGGNNEQFF. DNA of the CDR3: TGTGCCACCAGTGAAACGGGACAGGGGGGAAACAATGAGCAGTTCTTC.

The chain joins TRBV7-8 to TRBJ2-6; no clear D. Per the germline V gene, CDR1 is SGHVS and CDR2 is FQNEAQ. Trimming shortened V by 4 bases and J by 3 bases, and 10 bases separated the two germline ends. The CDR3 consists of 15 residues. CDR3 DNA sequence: TGTGCCAGCAGCTCCTTCCCCGTTGGGGCCAACGTCCTGACTTTC. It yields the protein CASSSFPVGANVLTF.

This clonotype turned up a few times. In DNA, the CDR3 is TGCAGTGCAGCTGGACTAGCGGGAGGTAACCAACCCACAGATACGCAGTATTTT. Amino acid sequence: CSAAGLAGGNQPTDTQYF. The V call is TRBV20-1, the J call TRBJ2-3; TRBD2 matches 14 bases. The germline gives CDR1 DFQATT, CDR2 SNEGSKA (reference sequence). The junction had 13 bases not matched to a gene; V was cut back by 6 bases and J by 2 bases. CDR3 length: 18 residues.